This T cell receptor beta chain was observed in a study of blood T cell repertoires in COVID-19. Overall study context: Samples representing acute and convalescent COVID-19 were sourced from the United States, Italy and Spain. T cells, B-cell-depleted T cells, or PBMCs provided the cDNA or gDNA that served as material.

Germline CDR1 is ENHRY and CDR2 is SYGVKD. The CDR3 has 17 residues. Deletions cut 3 bases from V and 6 bases from J, with 23 bases between. The authors' processing: Estimates of nucleated cell counts were drawn from the amplification of reference gene primers. Data came from immunoSEQ multiplex PCR; TCRdb stores just in-frame clones and leaves some out. That table is the source of V, J and clone size, and D and trimming were worked out from the DNA. The table lists a few hundred thousand clones, about 90% of them singletons, with approximately 4% in the top ten. The material sequenced was peripheral blood. This receptor was taken from a woman in her thirties or forties with acute or convalescent COVID-19. The chain carries TRBV10-3 and TRBJ1-2; possibly TRBD1 for D (6 bases). The CDR3 here is CAISENASGGASNGYTF. The CDR3 nucleotides read TGTGCCATCAGTGAAAACGCATCGGGGGGGGCGTCAAATGGCTACACCTTC.